This T cell receptor (beta chain) was sequenced during a study of human versus mouse CDR3 diversity and MHC coevolution (dated by TCRdb to about 2017). In the study overall: The immunoSEQ assay was reported to detect one in 200,000 T cells and to minimize amplification bias from multiplex PCR. Valid reads per sample ranged from about 0.6 x 10^7 to 1.8 x 10^7 across mouse and human samples. Human naive CD4 T cell repertoires served as a reference for TCR selection on multiple MHC II alleles, compared against human-TCR-locus transgenic mice with single MHC II. The human cohort was made up of three healthy volunteer blood donors, who at collection were aged 30 to 39, 40 to 49 and 60 to 69, one donor in each range.

Fluorescence-activated cell sorting was used to isolate naive CD4 T cells, defined as CD45RO-negative and CD62L-positive, from PBMCs. Approximately 50 ml of fresh peripheral blood was drawn per donor, and PBMCs were isolated by Ficoll density centrifugation. Sorting was performed on a FACSAria III instrument, with purity above 85% for all samples. In this sample, this clone turned up once. Its antigen target is currently unknown. Within one base of it there is no much larger clone, and no base qualities were kept. The QIAGEN blood and tissue kit was used to extract genomic DNA from the sorted cells, and that DNA was then quantified on a NanoDrop 1000. TCR alpha and beta chains were deep sequenced and quantified on the immunoSEQ platform using multiplex PCR of genomic DNA. Concerning the study's data processing: Annotation of the TCR sequences relied on IMGT gene and region definitions. Out-of-frame rearrangements served as a stand-in for the preselection repertoire and were compared with in-frame clonotypes. To estimate repertoire size, the study used the iCHAO1 estimator that comes with the immunoSEQ platform. A Gini index based on the Lorenz curve was applied to in-frame amino acid clonotypes to measure clonal inequality. Shared clonotypes were counted with the intersect function of the R package tcR, and similarity was scored with the Jaccard index. Frequencies of V, J and V-J usage were subjected to principal component analysis with the R prcomp function, without normalization. TCRdb stores this immuneACCESS table with in-frame sequences only. Part of the clones is absent; in the studies checked, under half of the shortfall reflects unresolved V genes, and no reason is known for the rest. The D gene and trimming were derived from the DNA, and the V and J assignments and clone size from that table. Within this sample are about 77,000 clones, with approximately 90% of them counted one time only. The top ten clones comprise around 0.15% of the sample.

Broader findings and caveats from the paper: Repertoire diversity was not considered directly comparable between humans and mice because human T cells were selected on over 5 MHC II alleles. Among all compared groups, two of the three human donors had the lowest clonal inequality scores. The largest TCR beta repertoire, approximately 1.7 million clonotypes, was estimated by iCHAO1 for humans, a finding likely attributable to selection by multiple MHC II molecules. On average, humans had more CDR3 deletions and insertions than mice did, pointing to greater exonuclease and TdT activity.

From cysteine to phenylalanine, the CDR3 is 13 amino acids long. The sequence is cut down to CDR3 DNA, 39 bases in frame from base 1. V is pruned by 4 bases and J by 4 bases, leaving 7 bases of the junction without a gene match. The germline V gene provides CDR1 SQVTM and CDR2 ANQGSEA. The chain uses TRBV29-1 and TRBJ2-7; 7 middle bases align to TRBD1. The sample was naive CD4+ T cells from blood. The cell subset or site label for this specimen denotes: CD45RO-negative CD62L-positive naive CD4 T cells. This clonotype originated in a person aged 30-69 years in good health. The DNA is as follows: TGCAGCGTTGTTATAGGGGGCGGGTACGAGCAGTACTTC. The encoded protein is CSVVIGGGYEQYF.